The sequence of this TCR beta chain was determined in a study of cytomegalovirus exposure and HLA in healthy donors. Germline V lookup: CDR1 SGHNT, CDR2 YENEEA. Trimming took off 5 bases at V and 6 bases at J, with 20 bases between the two ends. The CDR3 is 17 residues long. PCR amplification relied on 60 Vbeta primers (plus 13 Jbeta primers). Produced via immunoSEQ multiplex PCR; TCRdb's table is partial and in-frame only. Among some 180,000 clones listed, about 81% were seen once. This receptor was taken from a man between 35 and 55 years old in good health and CMV-seronegative. Sequenced: PBMCs. The rearrangement uses TRBV11-3 and TRBJ1-6; D perhaps matches TRBD1 (6 bases). The CDR3 protein is CASSPNSGTKFNSPLHF. Written as DNA, the CDR3 is TGTGCCAGCAGCCCAAACTCAGGGACAAAGTTTAATTCACCCCTCCACTTT.